These 25 T cell receptor beta chains originate from one sample sequenced in a study of CD8+CD57+ T cells in acquired aplastic anemia. The patients chosen for sequencing had shown expansion of CD8+CD57+ cells (detected by flow cytometry). TCR beta VDJ and CDR3 were profiled, and genomic DNA was the template. Each CDR3 protein is one row after TCRdb ran MiXCR on the reads. Among about 160,000 distinct CDR3 sequences listed, more than 45% were seen once. The source material was sorted CD4+, CD8+, or CD8+CD57+ T cells (not recorded which) from PBMCs. Receptors were obtained from a human donor with aplastic anemia.

This clonotype was recorded many times. This chain links TRBV6-5 with TRBJ1-5, with D unclear. This CDR3 is 12 amino acids long. V dropped 6 bases and J dropped 1 base, with 4 bases sitting between them. Looked up from germline, CDR1 is MNHEY and CDR2 is SVGAGI. CDR3 nucleotide sequence: TGTGCCAGCAGGCTAAGCAATCAGCCCCAGCATTTT. Translated: CASRLSNQPQHF.

This clonotype appeared once. The rearrangement joins TRBV25-1 to TRBJ2-7; 8 nucleotides line up with TRBD1. V gave up 3 bases and J gave up 2 bases; unmatched junction bases: 6. This CDR3 has 15 amino acids. CDR1 is MGHDK and CDR2 is SYGVNS in the germline V gene. As DNA, the CDR3 is TGTGCCAGCAGTGATCCGGGACAGGCCACCTACGAGCAGTACTTC. It codes for CASSDPGQATYEQYF.

This clonotype was observed at least ten times. The rearrangement links TRBV20-1 to TRBJ2-1; 8 nucleotides line up with TRBD2. The CDR3 runs 14 residues. From germline, CDR1 is DFQATT and CDR2 SNEGSKA (reference sequence). V lost 6 bases, J lost 4 bases, and 8 bases stayed unmatched. CDR3 sequence: CSAPWSGGYNEQFF. CDR3 DNA: TGCAGTGCGCCGTGGTCGGGGGGGTACAATGAGCAGTTCTTC.

The V call is TRBV10-3, the J call TRBJ1-1; D may be TRBD1 (6 bases). Germline-derived CDR1 and CDR2 are ENHRY and SYGVKD. CDR3 length equals 16 residues. For the CDR3, the DNA is TGTGACAGCAGCCGGCAGGTCCCAGGGGTGAACACTGAAGCTTTCTTT. This encodes CDSSRQVPGVNTEAFF.

Ten or more counts support this clonotype. The chain links TRBV20-1 to TRBJ1-1; unclear D gene. The germline V gene encodes CDR1 DFQATT and CDR2 SNEGSKA (reference sequence). CDR3 length: 10 amino acids. V was trimmed by 6 bases and J by 1 base, leaving 3 bases between them. Here the CDR3 reads CSAGNTEAFF. The CDR3 bases are TGCAGTGCGGGGAACACTGAAGCTTTCTTT.

As concerns this clonotype: A clone one base away is much larger, so this may be a read error. The chain is built from TRBV5-5 and TRBJ2-1, with a tentative D call TRBD2 (6 bases). Germline V CDR1 and CDR2: SGHKS, YYEKEE (reference sequence). The CDR3 contains 13 residues. The CDR3 bases are TGTGCCAGCAGTTGGGACTTTGAGAATGAGCAGTCCTTC. It is translated as CASSWDFENEQSF. Full variable domain (rest looked up from reference TRBV5-5 and TRBJ2-1): DAGVTQSPTHLIKTRGQQVTLRCSPISGHKSVSWYQQVLGQGPQFIFQYYEKEERGRGNFPDRFSARQFPNYSSELNVNALLLGDSALYLCASSWDFENEQSFGPGTRLTVL.

For this clonotype: The germline gene is not matched at one end of the junction; a read error may be the cause. The J gene is TRBJ1-4, the V gene TRBV24-1, with a tentative D call TRBD1 (5 bases). The CDR3 loop spans 15 amino acids. Germline V lookup: CDR1 KGHDR, CDR2 SFDVKD. The CDR3 coding sequence is TGTGCCACCAGTACCTCCCAAGGGACTAATGAAAAGCTGTTTTTT. Protein: CATSTSQGTNEKLFF.

The J gene is TRBJ2-3, the V gene TRBV5-1, with a tentative D call TRBD1 (6 bases). Germline V gene lookup returns CDR1 SGHRS and CDR2 YFSETQ. Between the trimmed V and J ends, which lost 0 bases and 0 bases, there was a span of 11 bases. The CDR3 contains 16 residues. In DNA form, the CDR3 reads TGCGCCAGCAGCTTGGGGGACACCCCAAGCACAGATACGCAGTATTTT. This encodes CASSLGDTPSTDTQYF.

This clonotype has ten or more counts. The chain couples TRBV9 to TRBJ2-3; 7 bases fit TRBD1. V lost 6 bases and J lost 7; bases outside the gene matches: 11. Germline loops: CDR1 SGDLS, CDR2 YYNGEE. This CDR3 has 14 amino acids. The CDR3 loop reads CASTQGRGTNTQYF. CDR3 nucleotides: TGTGCCAGCACCCAGGGCAGGGGGACAAATACGCAGTATTTT.

This clonotype turned up a few times. The chain couples TRBV10-3 to TRBJ1-2; tentatively, D is TRBD1 (5 bases). Germline V CDR1 and CDR2: ENHRY, SYGVKD. This CDR3 comprises 13 residues. The V and J ends lost 6 bases and 4 bases respectively, with 12 bases between them. Here the CDR3 DNA reads TGTGCCATCAGGATCAGGGATAGCTATGGCTACACCTTC. Its translation: CAIRIRDSYGYTF.

In its sample, this clonotype was seen many times. The chain couples TRBV28 to TRBJ2-7; D gene ambiguous. Germline V gene data show CDR1 as MDHEN and CDR2 as SYDVKM. The CDR3 runs to 13 residues. Trimming took off 5 bases at V and 3 bases at J, with 11 bases between the two ends. The CDR3 is CASSIDSSYEQYV. CDR3 nucleotides: TGTGCCAGCAGTATAGACTCGAGCTACGAGCAGTACGTC.

The genes are TRBV30 and TRBJ2-5; D might be TRBD2 (6 bases). Germline values: CDR1 GTSNPN, CDR2 SVGIG (reference sequence). CDR3 length: 15 residues. V was pared by 0 bases and J by 4 bases, with 15 bases between. The CDR3 DNA is TGTGCCTGGAGTGTAGGTAGCGGCCTGGGAGAGACCCAGTACTTC. Translation gives CAWSVGSGLGETQYF.

The V gene is TRBV2, the J gene TRBJ2-7, with 10 bases aligning to TRBD2. Germline CDR1 and CDR2: SNHLY and FYNNEI. With V trimmed by 2 bases and J by 2 bases, 9 bases remained unmatched. The CDR3 length is 17 residues. In DNA, the CDR3 is TGTGCCAGCAGTGAATGGGGGCCCCTAGCGGGGGCCTACGAGCAGTACTTC. Translating gives CASSEWGPLAGAYEQYF.

In the case of this clonotype: At one boundary the junction diverges from the germline segment, which might be a read error. J is TRBJ2-7 and V is TRBV25-1; 11 bases are shared with TRBD2. Germline CDR1 MGHDK, CDR2 SYGVNS. The CDR3 is 14 amino acids. CDR3 sequence (DNA): TGTGCCGGCAGTGTTAGCGGGGGGGCCGACGAGCAGTACTTC. Amino acid sequence: CAGSVSGGADEQYF.

This clonotype was found many times. The rearrangement links TRBV5-6 to TRBJ1-4; D remains ambiguous. In germline, CDR1 is SGHDT, CDR2 YYEEEE. This CDR3 spans 13 amino acids. V was pared by 4 bases and J by 5 bases, with 9 bases between. CDR3 sequence: CASSEGLNEKLFF. CDR3 nucleotides: TGTGCCAGCAGCGAAGGACTAAATGAAAAACTGTTTTTT. Looking up the rest from reference TRBV5-6 and TRBJ1-4 gives the full variable domain: DAGVTQSPTHLIKTRGQQVTLRCSPKSGHDTVSWYQQALGQGPQFIFQYYEEEERQRGNFPDRFSGHQFPNYSSELNVNALLLGDSALYLCASSEGLNEKLFFGSGTQLSVL.

CDR3 in amino acids: CASSVTICEQYF. CDR3 sequence (DNA): TGTGCCAGCAGCGTAACCATCTGCGAGCAGTACTTC. V and J are TRBV9 and TRBJ2-7; D is unresolved. Per the germline V gene, CDR1 is SGDLS and CDR2 is YYNGEE. The CDR3 contains 12 residues. Deletions cut 1 base from V and 6 bases from J, with 8 bases between.

This clonotype was observed at least ten times. The chain uses TRBV9 and TRBJ2-3; TRBD1 matches 7 bases. V shed 0 bases, J shed 0 bases, and the junction held 1 base outside the gene matches. The length of the CDR3 is 15 residues. CDR1 and CDR2 (germline): SGDLS, YYNGEE. The CDR3 nucleotides are TGTGCCAGCAGCGTAGGGGGACAGAGCACAGATACGCAGTATTTT. Encoded protein: CASSVGGQSTDTQYF.

This clonotype was seen repeatedly, ten times or more. The chain's CDR3 is CASSSINQPQHF. As DNA, the CDR3 is TGTGCCAGCAGCTCCATCAATCAGCCCCAGCATTTT. The V and J genes are TRBV3-1 and TRBJ1-5; no clear D gene. This CDR3 region has 12 residues. Trimming left V 5 bases short and J 3 bases short, with 5 bases between. Germline V lookup: CDR1 LGHDT, CDR2 YNNKEL (reference sequence).

V gene TRBV10-3 combines with J gene TRBJ2-3; TRBD2 aligns across 7 bases. Germline V gene data show CDR1 as ENHRY and CDR2 as SYGVKD. J was trimmed by 1 base and V by 11 bases; bases with no gene match: 9. CDR3 length: 14 residues. The CDR3 loop reads CAGGGGGGTDTQYF. DNA of the CDR3: TGTGCCGGTGGGGGGGGAGGGGGCACAGATACGCAGTATTTT.

The V call is TRBV7-9, the J call TRBJ1-2; TRBD1 is a possible D gene (6 bases). Trimming removed 1 base at V and 8 bases at J, with 14 bases between. Germline CDR1 is SEHNR and CDR2 is FQNEAQ (reference sequence). This CDR3 spans 14 amino acids. CDR3 sequence reads: CASSLERGSEGYTF. The CDR3 nucleotides read TGTGCCAGCAGCTTAGAAAGGGGGAGCGAGGGCTACACCTTC.

This clonotype has only a few counts. This chain uses TRBV24-1 with TRBJ2-2; D could derive from TRBD1 or TRBD2 (5 bases each). The CDR3 contains 15 residues. CDR1 and CDR2 from the germline V gene are KGHDR and SFDVKD. V lost 3 bases to trimming and J lost 4 bases, with 11 bases between them. CDR3 in amino acids: CATSDDGAGTGELFF. CDR3 nucleotides: TGTGCCACCAGTGATGACGGGGCGGGCACCGGGGAGCTGTTTTTT.

Many counts were recorded for this clonotype. The gene calls are TRBV24-1 and TRBJ2-3; 12 bases align to TRBD2. Losses at the gene ends were 3 bases for V and 3 bases for J; bases not matched to a gene: 12. The CDR3 is 19 amino acids. Germline V lookup: CDR1 KGHDR, CDR2 SFDVKD. The CDR3: CATSDPNPSLAGGTDTQYF. CDR3 coding DNA: TGTGCCACCAGTGATCCTAACCCTTCACTAGCGGGAGGAACAGATACGCAGTATTTT.

This clonotype was detected ten times or more. The gene calls are TRBV19 and TRBJ1-5, with TRBD1 identical over 9 bases. Germline values: CDR1 LNHDA, CDR2 SQIVND (reference sequence). There are 17 residues in the CDR3. The V segment lost 5 bases and the J segment 0 bases; nucleotides outside the gene matches: 8. CDR3 sequence: CASSPRQGVGSNQPQHF. CDR3 bases: TGTGCCAGTAGTCCACGACAGGGGGTCGGTAGCAATCAGCCCCAGCATTTT.

Here the CDR3 DNA reads TGTGCCACCAGTGATGGGGGAACCACTGAAGCTTTCTTT. Translation gives CATSDGGTTEAFF. The gene calls are TRBV24-1 and TRBJ1-1; TRBD1 might be the D (5 bases). Germline values: CDR1 KGHDR, CDR2 SFDVKD. V dropped 3 bases and J dropped 4 bases, with 8 bases sitting between them. The CDR3 consists of 13 residues.

This clonotype was counted many times. The chain has TRBV19 and TRBJ2-2; D is possibly TRBD1 (8 bases). The CDR3 runs to 14 residues. The germline V gene has CDR1 LNHDA and CDR2 SQIVND (reference sequence). Trimming cost V 9 bases and J 7 bases, with 18 bases left between them. The CDR3 coding sequence is TGTGCCAGCAACCTACAGGGGGGGGGCGGGGAGCTGTTTTTT. It encodes CASNLQGGGGELFF.